Following are 9 T cell receptor beta chains from one sample sequenced in a study of blood T cell repertoires in COVID-19 (dated by TCRdb to 2018 to 2020). Library preparation was by the immunoSEQ multiplex PCR assay. TCRdb mirrors the immuneACCESS table, restricted to in-frame sequences. Some clones are absent from its copies; in checked studies, under half trace to an unresolved V gene, and the reason for the others is unknown. This sample is represented by about 400,000 clones; around 92% of them were singletons. Around 1.7% of the sample comes from the top ten. The sample comprised PBMCs or T cells enriched from blood (not recorded which). These receptors originate from a woman aged 25 to 45 who had recovered from COVID-19.

The chain has TRBV6-1 and TRBJ1-3; no definite D call. V dropped 2 bases and J dropped 4 bases, with 6 bases sitting between them. CDR3 length equals 13 residues. Germline CDR1 is MNHNS and CDR2 is SASEGT. CDR3 amino acids: CASSERGGNTIYF. The CDR3 DNA sequence: TGTGCCAGCAGTGAACGGGGAGGAAACACCATATATTTT.

In its sample, this clone was seen once. The rearrangement links TRBV27 to TRBJ2-7; maybe TRBD1 (5 bases). The CDR3 covers 18 residues. Trimming took 7 bases from V and 0 from J, leaving 25 bases between them. Germline V lookup: CDR1 MNHEY, CDR2 SMNVEV (reference sequence). CDR3 protein: CASKVFGQGLKDSYEQYF. CDR3 DNA: TGTGCCAGCAAGGTATTCGGCCAGGGCCTTAAGGACTCCTACGAGCAGTACTTC.

The J gene is TRBJ2-2, the V gene TRBV10-1; 13 nucleotides line up with TRBD2. With V trimmed by 4 bases and J by 7 bases, 18 bases remained unmatched. Germline CDR1 and CDR2: WNHNN and SYGVQD (reference sequence). CDR3 length: 20 residues. This chain's CDR3 is CASSGSPFGLAGDVIGELFF. The CDR3 DNA is TGCGCCAGCAGTGGGTCCCCCTTCGGACTAGCGGGAGATGTGATCGGGGAGCTGTTTTTT.

The gene calls are TRBV21-1 and TRBJ1-2; TRBD1 is taken as the D call from the table, unchecked against the DNA. TRBV21-1 is assigned pseudogene status. The CDR3 extends over 16 amino acids. The CDR3 nucleotides read TGTGCCAAGCTTTCGCAGGGGGCCAAAGGCCTCTATGGCTACACCTTC. Translating gives CAKLSQGAKGLYGYTF.

The chain joins TRBV21-1 to TRBJ2-7; whether TRBD2, the table's D call, matches the DNA was not checked. TRBV21-1 is labeled a pseudogene. The CDR3 spans 20 residues. The CDR3 spells CASSKNLVPLAGAVLAQQYF. Written as DNA, the CDR3 is TGTGCCAGCAGCAAAAACCTCGTCCCCCTAGCGGGGGCTGTCTTAGCGCAGCAGTACTTC.

This clone was observed at least ten times. This chain connects TRBV2 to TRBJ2-2; D uncertain. The germline gives CDR1 SNHLY, CDR2 FYNNEI. CDR3 size: 12 residues. Trimming took 4 bases from V and 6 from J, leaving 6 bases between them. The CDR3 bases are TGTGCCAGCAGTGGAGAGGCCGGGGAGCTGTTTTTT. Encoded protein: CASSGEAGELFF.

V usage is TRBV6-2 or TRBV6-3 and J usage is TRBJ2-7; perhaps TRBD2 as D (5 bases). CDR3 length: 16 amino acids. Germline V CDR1 and CDR2: MNHEY, SVGEGT. V lost 6 bases and J 0 bases, leaving 18 bases between the germline ends. In DNA form, the CDR3 reads TGTGCCAGCAGCCCTCAAAGACGGAGGAGCTCCTACGAGCAGTACTTC. Translated: CASSPQRRRSSYEQYF.

Note on this clone: At the DNA level, this CDR3 is encoded by other sequences in the same sample as well. The chain recombines TRBV5-1 with TRBJ1-3, with no clear D. CDR3 length: 15 amino acids. Trimming cost V 2 bases and J 0 bases, with 9 bases left between them. CDR1 and CDR2 from the germline V gene are SGHRS and YFSETQ. The CDR3 bases are TGCGCCAGCAGCTTAGGTGGGAGCTCTGGAAACACCATATATTTT. Protein sequence: CASSLGGSSGNTIYF.

The chain joins TRBV19 to TRBJ2-7; 7 bases agree with TRBD1. The CDR3 covers 15 residues. From germline, CDR1 is LNHDA and CDR2 SQIVND (reference sequence). V lost 8 bases and J lost 3; bases outside the gene matches: 13. CDR3 in DNA: TGTGCCAGTTCCAGTTCCGGGACAGTGATCTACGAGCAGTACTTC. As protein: CASSSSGTVIYEQYF.